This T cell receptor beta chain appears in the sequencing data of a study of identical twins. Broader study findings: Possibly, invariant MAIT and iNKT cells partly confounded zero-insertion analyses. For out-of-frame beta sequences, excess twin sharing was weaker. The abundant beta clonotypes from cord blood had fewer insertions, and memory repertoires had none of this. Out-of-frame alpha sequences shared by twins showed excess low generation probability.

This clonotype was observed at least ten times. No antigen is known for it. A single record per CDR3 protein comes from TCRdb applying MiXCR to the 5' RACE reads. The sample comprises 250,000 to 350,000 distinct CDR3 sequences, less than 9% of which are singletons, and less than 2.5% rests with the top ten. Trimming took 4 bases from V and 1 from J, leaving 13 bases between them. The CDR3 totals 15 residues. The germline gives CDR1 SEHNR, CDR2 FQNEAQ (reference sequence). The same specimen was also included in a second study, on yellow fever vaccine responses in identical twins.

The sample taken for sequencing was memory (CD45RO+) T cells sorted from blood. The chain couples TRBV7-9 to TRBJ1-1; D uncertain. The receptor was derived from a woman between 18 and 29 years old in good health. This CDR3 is CASSSLKRGNTEAFF. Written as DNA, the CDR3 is TGTGCCAGCAGCTCCTTAAAACGGGGGAACACTGAAGCTTTCTTT.